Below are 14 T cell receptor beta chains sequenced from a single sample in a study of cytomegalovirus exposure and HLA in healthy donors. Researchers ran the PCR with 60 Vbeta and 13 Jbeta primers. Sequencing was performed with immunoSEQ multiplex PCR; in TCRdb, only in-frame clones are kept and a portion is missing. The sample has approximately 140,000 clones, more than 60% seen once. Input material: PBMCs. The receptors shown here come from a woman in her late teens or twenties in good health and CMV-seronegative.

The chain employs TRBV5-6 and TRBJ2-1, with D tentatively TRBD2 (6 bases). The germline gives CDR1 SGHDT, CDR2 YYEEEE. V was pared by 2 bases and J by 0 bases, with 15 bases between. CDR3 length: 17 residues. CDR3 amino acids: CASSFTSRASSYNEQFF. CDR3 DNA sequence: TGTGCCAGCAGCTTTACTAGCCGGGCCAGCTCCTACAATGAGCAGTTCTTC. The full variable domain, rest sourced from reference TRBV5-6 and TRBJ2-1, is DAGVTQSPTHLIKTRGQQVTLRCSPKSGHDTVSWYQQALGQGPQFIFQYYEEEERQRGNFPDRFSGHQFPNYSSELNVNALLLGDSALYLCASSFTSRASSYNEQFFGPGTRLTVL.

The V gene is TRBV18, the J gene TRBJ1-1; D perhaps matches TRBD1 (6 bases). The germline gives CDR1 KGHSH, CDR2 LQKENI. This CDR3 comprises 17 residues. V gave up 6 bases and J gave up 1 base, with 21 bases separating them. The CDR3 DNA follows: TGTGCCAGCTCCCCTGGAATTTTGGGGGCAACGAACACTGAAGCTTTCTTT. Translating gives CASSPGILGATNTEAFF.

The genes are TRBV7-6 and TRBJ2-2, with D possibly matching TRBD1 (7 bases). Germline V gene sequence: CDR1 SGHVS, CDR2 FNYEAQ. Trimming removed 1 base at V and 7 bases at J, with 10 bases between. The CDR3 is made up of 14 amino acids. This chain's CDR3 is CASSLGQGGGELFF. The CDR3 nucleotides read TGTGCCAGCAGCTTAGGACAGGGAGGCGGGGAGCTGTTTTTT.

CDR3 in amino acids: CAISSPDSYGYTF. The CDR3, as DNA: TGTGCCATCAGCTCACCGGACAGCTATGGCTACACCTTC. The J gene is TRBJ1-2, the V gene TRBV10-3; the D gene is possibly TRBD1 (6 bases). This CDR3 has 13 residues. V was pared by 6 bases and J by 4 bases, with 12 bases between. CDR1 and CDR2 from the germline V gene are ENHRY and SYGVKD.

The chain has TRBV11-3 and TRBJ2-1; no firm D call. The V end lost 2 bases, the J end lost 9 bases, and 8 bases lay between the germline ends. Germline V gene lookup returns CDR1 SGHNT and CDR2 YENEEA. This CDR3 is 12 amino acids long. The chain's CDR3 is CASSLRSGEQFF. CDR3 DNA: TGTGCCAGCAGCTTACGGTCGGGTGAGCAGTTCTTC. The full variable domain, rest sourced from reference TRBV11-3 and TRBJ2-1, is EAGVVQSPRYKIIEKKQPVAFWCNPISGHNTLYWYLQNLGQGPELLIRYENEEAVDDSQLPKDRFSAERLKGVDSTLKIQPAELGDSAVYLCASSLRSGEQFFGPGTRLTVL.

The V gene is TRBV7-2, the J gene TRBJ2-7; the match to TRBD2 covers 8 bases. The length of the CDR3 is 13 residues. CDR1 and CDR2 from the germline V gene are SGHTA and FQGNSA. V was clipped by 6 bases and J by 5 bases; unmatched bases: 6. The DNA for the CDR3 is TGTGCCAGCAGACGAGCGGGAGCTAACGAGCAGTACTTC. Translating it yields CASRRAGANEQYF.

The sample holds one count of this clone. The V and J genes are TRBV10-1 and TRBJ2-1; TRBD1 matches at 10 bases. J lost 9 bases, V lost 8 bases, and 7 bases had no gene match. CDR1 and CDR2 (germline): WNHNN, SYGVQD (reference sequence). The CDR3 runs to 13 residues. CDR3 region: CASGRDRGTEQFF. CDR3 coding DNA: TGCGCCAGCGGCCGGGACAGGGGCACTGAGCAGTTCTTC.

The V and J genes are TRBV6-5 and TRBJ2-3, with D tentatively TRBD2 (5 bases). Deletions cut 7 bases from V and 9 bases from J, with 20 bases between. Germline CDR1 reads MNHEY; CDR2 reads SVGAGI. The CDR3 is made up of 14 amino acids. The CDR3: CASKSYPTGSTQYF. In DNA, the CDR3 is TGTGCCAGCAAGTCTTATCCTACGGGGAGCACGCAGTATTTT.

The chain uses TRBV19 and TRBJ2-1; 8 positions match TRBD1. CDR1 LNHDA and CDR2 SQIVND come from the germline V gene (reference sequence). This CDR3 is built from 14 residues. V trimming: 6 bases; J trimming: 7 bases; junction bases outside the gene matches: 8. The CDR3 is CASSNRGSINEQFF. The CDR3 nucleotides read TGTGCCAGTAGCAACAGGGGGTCCATTAATGAGCAGTTCTTC.

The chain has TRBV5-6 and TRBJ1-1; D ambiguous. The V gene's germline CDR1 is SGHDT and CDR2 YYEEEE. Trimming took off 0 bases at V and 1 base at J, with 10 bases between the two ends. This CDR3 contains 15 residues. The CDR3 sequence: CASSLGWGGNTEAFF. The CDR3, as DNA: TGTGCCAGCAGCTTGGGATGGGGAGGGAACACTGAAGCTTTCTTT.

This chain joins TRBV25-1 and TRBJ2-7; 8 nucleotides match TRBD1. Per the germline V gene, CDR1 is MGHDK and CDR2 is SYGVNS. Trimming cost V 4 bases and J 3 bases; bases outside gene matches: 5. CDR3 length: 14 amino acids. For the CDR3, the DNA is TGTGCCAGCAGTGGGGGGGACAGGAGCTACGAGCAGTACTTC. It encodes CASSGGDRSYEQYF.

This CDR3 reads CASSLALLAGRLNEQFF. Here the CDR3 DNA reads TGTGCCAGCAGCTTGGCCCTACTAGCGGGAAGGCTCAATGAGCAGTTCTTC. The V call is TRBV5-4, the J call TRBJ2-1; 10 nucleotides align to TRBD2. After removal of 0 bases from V and 6 bases from J, the junction contained 9 bases not matched to a gene. The CDR3 extends over 17 amino acids. CDR1 and CDR2 from the germline V gene are SGHNT and YYREEE (reference sequence).

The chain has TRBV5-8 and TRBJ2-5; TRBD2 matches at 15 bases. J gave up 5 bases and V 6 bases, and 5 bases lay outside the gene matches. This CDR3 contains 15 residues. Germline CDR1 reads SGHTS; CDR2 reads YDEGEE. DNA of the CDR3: TGTGCCAGCAACTCGGGACTAGCGGGAGGTGAGACCCAGTACTTC. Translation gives CASNSGLAGGETQYF.

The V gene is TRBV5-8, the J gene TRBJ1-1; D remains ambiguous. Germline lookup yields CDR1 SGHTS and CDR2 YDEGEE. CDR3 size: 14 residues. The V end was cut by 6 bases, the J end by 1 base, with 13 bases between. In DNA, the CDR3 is TGTGCCAGCACCCTACTCTACCCGAACACTGAAGCTTTCTTT. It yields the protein CASTLLYPNTEAFF.